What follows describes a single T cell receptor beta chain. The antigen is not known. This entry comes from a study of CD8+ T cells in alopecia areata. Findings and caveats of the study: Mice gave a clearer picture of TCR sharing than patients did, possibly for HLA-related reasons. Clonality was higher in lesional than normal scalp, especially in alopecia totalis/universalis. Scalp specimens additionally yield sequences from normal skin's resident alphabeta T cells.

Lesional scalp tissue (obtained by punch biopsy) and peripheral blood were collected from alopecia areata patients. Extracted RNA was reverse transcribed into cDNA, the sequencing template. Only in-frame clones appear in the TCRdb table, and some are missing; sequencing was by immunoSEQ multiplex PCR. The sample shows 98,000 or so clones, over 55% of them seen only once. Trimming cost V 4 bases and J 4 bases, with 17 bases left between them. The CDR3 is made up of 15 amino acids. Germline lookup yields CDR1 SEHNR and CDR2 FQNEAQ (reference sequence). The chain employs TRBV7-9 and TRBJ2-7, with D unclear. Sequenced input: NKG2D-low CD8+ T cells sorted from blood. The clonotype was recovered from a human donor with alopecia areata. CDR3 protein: CASSSPGSLGYEQYF. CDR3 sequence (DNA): TGTGCCAGCAGCTCACCGGGCTCTTTGGGGTACGAGCAGTACTTC.